A selection of T cell receptor beta chains follows, all from one sample in a study of blood T cell repertoires in COVID-19. This table comes from immunoSEQ multiplex PCR, and its TCRdb copy is limited to in-frame clones, with some not included. The table shows approximately 170,000 clones, with over 80% occurring only once. Material: peripheral blood. These receptors were obtained from a woman in her 70s with COVID-19, enrolled during active disease. Each CDR3 is given with its conserved first and last residue.

cdr3_aa: CASSESMVNTEAFF
cdr3_length: 14
v_call: TRBV6-1

cdr3_aa: CASSQDGRGRTEAFF
cdr3_length: 15
v_call: TRBV4-1

cdr3_aa: CASSYGGGRLRNGYTF
cdr3_length: 16
v_call: TRBV6-2/TRBV6-3

cdr3_aa: CASLRQEIPYNEQFF
cdr3_length: 15
v_call: TRBV2

cdr3_aa: CASSLSPRGYTF
cdr3_length: 12
v_call: TRBV28

cdr3_aa: CASSPLAGHGYTF
cdr3_length: 13
v_call: TRBV7-2

cdr3_aa: CASSERGTNTGELFF
cdr3_length: 15
v_call: TRBV3-1/TRBV3-2

cdr3_aa: CASSLGQGYRSPLHF
cdr3_length: 15
v_call: TRBV28

cdr3_aa: CASNGDSNTIYF
cdr3_length: 12
v_call: TRBV19

cdr3_aa: CASSLDQGYGYTF
cdr3_length: 13
v_call: TRBV28

cdr3_aa: CASSLAGEGYTF
cdr3_length: 12
v_call: TRBV13

cdr3_aa: CASSGGTGVSPLHF
cdr3_length: 14
v_call: TRBV27

cdr3_aa: CASSFRARTTSETQYF
cdr3_length: 16
v_call: TRBV7-8

cdr3_aa: CASGPQGARNYGEQFF
cdr3_length: 16
v_call: TRBV7-9

cdr3_aa: CASSEAGAWNTEAFF
cdr3_length: 15
v_call: TRBV6-1

cdr3_aa: CASSPPDGSYIGELFF
cdr3_length: 16
v_call: TRBV18

cdr3_aa: CASSGGEPSQPQHF
cdr3_length: 14
v_call: TRBV7-8

cdr3_aa: CASSGPRTDYNEKLFF
cdr3_length: 16
v_call: TRBV27

cdr3_aa: CATKANGVHNEQFF
cdr3_length: 14
v_call: TRBV24-1

cdr3_aa: CASSGDRPGAIYF
cdr3_length: 13
v_call: TRBV12-3/TRBV12-4

cdr3_aa: CASSERRKNTGELFF
cdr3_length: 15
v_call: TRBV6-1

cdr3_aa: CASSLETSGGYEQFF
cdr3_length: 15
v_call: TRBV10-1

cdr3_aa: CASSEQGSEQYF
cdr3_length: 12
v_call: TRBV27

cdr3_aa: CASSRGTVDNQPQHF
cdr3_length: 15
v_call: TRBV3-1/TRBV3-2

cdr3_aa: CASSQEGPSVEQFF
cdr3_length: 14
v_call: TRBV7-7

cdr3_aa: CASSSRETQYF
cdr3_length: 11
v_call: TRBV7-9

cdr3_aa: CASSITGSSNQPQHF
cdr3_length: 15
v_call: TRBV9

cdr3_aa: CASSLGPSGSTYNEQFF
cdr3_length: 17
v_call: TRBV5-6

cdr3_aa: CASSHSNEKLFF
cdr3_length: 12
v_call: TRBV14

cdr3_aa: CASSEAGPSSSGANVLTF
cdr3_length: 18
v_call: TRBV6-1

cdr3_aa: CASSLARGTTEAFF
cdr3_length: 14
v_call: TRBV7-2

cdr3_aa: CASSSTKPNAEQFF
cdr3_length: 14
v_call: TRBV11-3

cdr3_aa: CAWSYRVDTQYF
cdr3_length: 12
v_call: TRBV30

cdr3_aa: CASSLEVPSGRRAGTQYF
cdr3_length: 18
v_call: TRBV7-2

cdr3_aa: CAKDRVNGNTIYF
cdr3_length: 13
v_call: TRBV24-1

cdr3_aa: CASSVTGLAPNEQFF
cdr3_length: 15
v_call: TRBV9

cdr3_aa: CASSYGSSYNSPLHF
cdr3_length: 15
v_call: TRBV6-5

cdr3_aa: CASSLDRANYGYTF
cdr3_length: 14
v_call: TRBV9

cdr3_aa: CASHGLGHDTQYF
cdr3_length: 13
v_call: TRBV18

cdr3_aa: CAWSVRRTSGRYEQYF
cdr3_length: 16
v_call: TRBV30

cdr3_aa: CAGGAEPSVFGYTF
cdr3_length: 14
v_call: TRBV6-5

cdr3_aa: CASSPFGGPTEAFF
cdr3_length: 14
v_call: TRBV7-2